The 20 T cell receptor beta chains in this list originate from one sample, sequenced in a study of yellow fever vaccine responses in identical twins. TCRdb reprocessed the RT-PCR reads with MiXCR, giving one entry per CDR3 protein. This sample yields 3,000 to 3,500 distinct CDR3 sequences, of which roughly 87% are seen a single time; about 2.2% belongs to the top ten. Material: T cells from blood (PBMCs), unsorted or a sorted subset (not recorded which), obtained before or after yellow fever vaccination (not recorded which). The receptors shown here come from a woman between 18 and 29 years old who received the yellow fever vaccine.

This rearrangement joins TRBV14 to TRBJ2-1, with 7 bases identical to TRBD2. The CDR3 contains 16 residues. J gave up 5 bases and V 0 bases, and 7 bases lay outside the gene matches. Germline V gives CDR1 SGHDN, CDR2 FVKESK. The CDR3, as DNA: TGTGCCAGCAGCCAAGATATCGGCGGGAGTCACAATGAGCAGTTCTTC. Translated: CASSQDIGGSHNEQFF.

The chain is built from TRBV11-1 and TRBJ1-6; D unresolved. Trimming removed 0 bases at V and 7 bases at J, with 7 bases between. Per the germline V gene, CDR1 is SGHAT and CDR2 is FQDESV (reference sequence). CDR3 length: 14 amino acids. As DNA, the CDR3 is TGTGCCAGCAGCTTAGCCATTAGAAATTCACCCCTCCACTTT. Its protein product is CASSLAIRNSPLHF.

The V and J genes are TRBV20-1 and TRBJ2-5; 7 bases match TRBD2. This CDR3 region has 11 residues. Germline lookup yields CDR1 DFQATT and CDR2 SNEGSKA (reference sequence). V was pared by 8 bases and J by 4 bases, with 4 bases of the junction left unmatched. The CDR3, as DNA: TGCAGTAAACTAGCGAGAGAGACCCAGTACTTC. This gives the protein CSKLARETQYF.

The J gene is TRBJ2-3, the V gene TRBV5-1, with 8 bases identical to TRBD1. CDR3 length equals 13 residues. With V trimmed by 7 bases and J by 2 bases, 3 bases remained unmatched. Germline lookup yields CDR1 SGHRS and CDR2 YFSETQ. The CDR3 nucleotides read TGCGCCAGCTGGGACAGGTTCACAGATACGCAGTATTTT. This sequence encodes CASWDRFTDTQYF.

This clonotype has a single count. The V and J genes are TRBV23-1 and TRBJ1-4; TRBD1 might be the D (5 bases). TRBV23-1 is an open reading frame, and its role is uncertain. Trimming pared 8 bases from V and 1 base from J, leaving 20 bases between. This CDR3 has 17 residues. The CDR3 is CASGRGYGHGTNEKLFF. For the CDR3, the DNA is TGCGCCAGCGGAAGGGGATACGGTCACGGAACTAATGAAAAACTGTTTTTT.

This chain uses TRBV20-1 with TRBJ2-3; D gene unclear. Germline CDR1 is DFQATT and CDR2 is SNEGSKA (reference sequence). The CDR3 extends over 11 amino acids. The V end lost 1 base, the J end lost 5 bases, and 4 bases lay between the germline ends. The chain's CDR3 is CSARVGDTQYF. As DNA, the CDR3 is TGCAGTGCTAGAGTCGGAGATACGCAGTATTTT.

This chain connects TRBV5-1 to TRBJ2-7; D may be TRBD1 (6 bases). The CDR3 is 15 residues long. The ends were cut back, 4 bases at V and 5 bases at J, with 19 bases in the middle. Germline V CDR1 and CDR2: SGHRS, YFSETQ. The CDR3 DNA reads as TGCGCCAGCAGCCCCGACCCCGCCAGGGGAAACGAGCAGTACTTC. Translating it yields CASSPDPARGNEQYF.

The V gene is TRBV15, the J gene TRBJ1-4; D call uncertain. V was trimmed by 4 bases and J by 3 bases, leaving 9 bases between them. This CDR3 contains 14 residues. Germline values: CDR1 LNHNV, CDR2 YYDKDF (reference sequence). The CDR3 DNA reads TGTGCCACCAGCACCGGGCAACCTAATGAAAAACTGTTTTTT. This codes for CATSTGQPNEKLFF.

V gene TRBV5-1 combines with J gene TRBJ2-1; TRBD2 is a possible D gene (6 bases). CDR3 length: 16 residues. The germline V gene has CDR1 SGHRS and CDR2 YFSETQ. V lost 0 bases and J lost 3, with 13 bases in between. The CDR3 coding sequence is TGCGCCAGCAGCTTGGGGGGGGTTGCAATCTACAATGAGCAGTTCTTC. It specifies CASSLGGVAIYNEQFF. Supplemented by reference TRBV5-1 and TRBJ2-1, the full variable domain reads KAGVTQTPRYLIKTRGQQVTLSCSPISGHRSVSWYQQTPGQGLQFLFEYFSETQRNKGNFPGRFSGRQFSNSRSEMNVSTLELGDSALYLCASSLGGVAIYNEQFFGPGTRLTVL.

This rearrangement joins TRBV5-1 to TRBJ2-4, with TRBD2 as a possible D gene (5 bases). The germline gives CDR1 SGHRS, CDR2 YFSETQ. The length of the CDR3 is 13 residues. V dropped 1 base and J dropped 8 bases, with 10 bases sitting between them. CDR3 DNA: TGCGCCAGCAGCTTGTACGGGAAGGACATTCAGTACTTC. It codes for CASSLYGKDIQYF.

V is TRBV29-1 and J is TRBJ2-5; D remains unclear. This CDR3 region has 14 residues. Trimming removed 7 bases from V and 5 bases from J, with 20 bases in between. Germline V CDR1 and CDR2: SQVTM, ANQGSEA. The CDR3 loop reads CSARSLRAWETQYF. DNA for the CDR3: TGCAGCGCCCGGTCTCTTAGGGCCTGGGAGACCCAGTACTTC.

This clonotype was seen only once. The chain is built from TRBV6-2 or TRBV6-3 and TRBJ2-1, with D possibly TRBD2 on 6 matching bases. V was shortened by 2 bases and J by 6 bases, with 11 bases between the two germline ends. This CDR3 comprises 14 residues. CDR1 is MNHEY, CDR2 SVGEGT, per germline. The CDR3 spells CASSYGDSINEQFF. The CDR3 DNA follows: TGTGCCAGCAGTTACGGGGACTCGATCAATGAGCAGTTCTTC.

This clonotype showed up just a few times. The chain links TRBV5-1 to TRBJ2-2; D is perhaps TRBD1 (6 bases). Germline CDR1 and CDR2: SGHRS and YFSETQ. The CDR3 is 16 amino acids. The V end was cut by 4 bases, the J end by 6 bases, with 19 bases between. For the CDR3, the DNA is TGCGCCAGCAGCCCTGGACAGATCGAGGCTGCCGGGGAGCTGTTTTTT. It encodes CASSPGQIEAAGELFF.

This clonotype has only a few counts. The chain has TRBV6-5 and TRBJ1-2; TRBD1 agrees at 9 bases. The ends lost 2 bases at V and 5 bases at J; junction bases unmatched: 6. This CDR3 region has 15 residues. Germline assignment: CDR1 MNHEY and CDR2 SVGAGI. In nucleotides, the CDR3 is TGTGCCAGCAGTTACGCAGAGACAGGGGGGTATGGCTACACCTTC. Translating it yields CASSYAETGGYGYTF.

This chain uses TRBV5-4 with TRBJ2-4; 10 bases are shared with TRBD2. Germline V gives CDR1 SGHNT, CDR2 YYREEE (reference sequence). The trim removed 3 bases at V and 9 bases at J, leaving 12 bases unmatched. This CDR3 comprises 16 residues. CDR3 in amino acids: CASSSTNSGGARIQYF. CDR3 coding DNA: TGTGCCAGCAGCTCCACTAACAGCGGGGGGGCACGCATTCAGTACTTC. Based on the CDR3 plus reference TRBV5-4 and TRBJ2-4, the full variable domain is ETGVTQSPTHLIKTRGQQVTLRCSSQSGHNTVSWYQQALGQGPQFIFQYYREEENGRGNFPPRFSGLQFPNYSSELNVNALELDDSALYLCASSSTNSGGARIQYFGAGTRLSVL.

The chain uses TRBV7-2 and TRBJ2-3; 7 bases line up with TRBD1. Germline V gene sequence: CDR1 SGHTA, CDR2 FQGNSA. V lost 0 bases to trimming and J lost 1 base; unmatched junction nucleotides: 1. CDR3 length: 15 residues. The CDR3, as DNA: TGTGCCAGCAGCTTAGCCGGACAGGGCACAGATACGCAGTATTTT. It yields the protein CASSLAGQGTDTQYF.

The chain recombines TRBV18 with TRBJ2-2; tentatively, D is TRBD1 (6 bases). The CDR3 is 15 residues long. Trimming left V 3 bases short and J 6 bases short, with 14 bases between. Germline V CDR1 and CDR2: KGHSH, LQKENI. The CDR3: CASSPTGTIAGELFF. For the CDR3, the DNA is TGTGCCAGCTCACCGACCGGGACAATCGCCGGGGAGCTGTTTTTT.

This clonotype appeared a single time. In DNA form, the CDR3 reads TGCGCCAGATCCGGACCTTATAGCAATCAGCCCCAGCATTTT. Protein: CARSGPYSNQPQHF. The chain recombines TRBV23-1 with TRBJ1-5, with unresolved D. TRBV23-1 is an open reading frame whose function is uncertain. The CDR3 runs to 14 residues. V lost 9 bases and J 0 bases, leaving 12 bases between the germline ends.

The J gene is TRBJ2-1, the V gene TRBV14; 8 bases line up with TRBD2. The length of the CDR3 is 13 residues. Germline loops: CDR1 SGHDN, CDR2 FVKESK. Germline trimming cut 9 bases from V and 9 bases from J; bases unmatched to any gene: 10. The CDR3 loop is CASTSGPWGEQFF. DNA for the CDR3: TGTGCCAGTACTAGCGGCCCCTGGGGTGAGCAGTTCTTC.

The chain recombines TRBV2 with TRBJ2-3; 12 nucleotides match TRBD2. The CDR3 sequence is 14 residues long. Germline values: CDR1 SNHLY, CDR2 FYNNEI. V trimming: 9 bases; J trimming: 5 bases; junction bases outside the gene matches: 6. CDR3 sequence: CARGLAGSRDTQYF. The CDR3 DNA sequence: TGTGCCAGGGGACTAGCGGGTTCCAGAGATACGCAGTATTTT. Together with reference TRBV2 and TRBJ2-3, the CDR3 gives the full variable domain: EPEVTQTPSHQVTQMGQEVILRCVPISNHLYFYWYRQILGQKVEFLVSFYNNEISEKSEIFDDQFSVERPDGSNFTLKIRSTKLEDSAMYFCARGLAGSRDTQYFGPGTRLTVL.